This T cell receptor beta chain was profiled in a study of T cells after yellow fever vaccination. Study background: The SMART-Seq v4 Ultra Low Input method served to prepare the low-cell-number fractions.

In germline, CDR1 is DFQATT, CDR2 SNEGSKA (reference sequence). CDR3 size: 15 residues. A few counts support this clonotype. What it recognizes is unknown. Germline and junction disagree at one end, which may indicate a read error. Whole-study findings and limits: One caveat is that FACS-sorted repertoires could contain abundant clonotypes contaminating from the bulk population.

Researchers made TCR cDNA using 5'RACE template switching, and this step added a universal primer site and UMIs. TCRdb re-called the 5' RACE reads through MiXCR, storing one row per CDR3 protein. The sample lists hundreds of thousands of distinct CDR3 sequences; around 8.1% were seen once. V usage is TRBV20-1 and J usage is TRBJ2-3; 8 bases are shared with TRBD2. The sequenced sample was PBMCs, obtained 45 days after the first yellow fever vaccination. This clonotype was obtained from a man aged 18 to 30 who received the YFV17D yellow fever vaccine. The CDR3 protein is CCASRRGGFTDTQYF. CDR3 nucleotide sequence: TGCTGTGCTAGTAGGCGCGGGGGGTTCACAGATACGCAGTATTTT.